A selection of T cell receptor beta chains follows, all from one sample in a study of shared clonotypes between healthy human individuals. Sequencing used immunoSEQ multiplex PCR; TCRdb keeps in-frame clones, though not all of them. Here the sample spans millions of clones, under 95% being singletons. Material: naive CD8+ T cells from PBMCs. All receptors come from a man between 18 and 35 years old in good health. Some clones in this sample may be carry-over from other donors' samples. Each CDR3 is given with its conserved first and last residue. Fields, in order: D gene, clone size, J gene, V gene, CDR3 DNA, CDR3 protein. A D gene is named only where the DNA matches it firmly. Clone size, where shown, is once, few, many, or a class for clones that have expanded.

d_gene: TRBD1; abundance: .; j_gene: TRBJ2-2; v_gene: TRBV15; CDR3nt: TGTGCCACCAGCAGAGATATGGGGACAGTTAACACCGGGGAGCTGTTTTTT; CDR3aa: CATSRDMGTVNTGELFF
d_gene: .; abundance: .; j_gene: TRBJ2-1; v_gene: TRBV7-9; CDR3nt: TGTGCCAGCAGCATACAGGGAGGCGGGAGTCGCAATGAGCAGTTCTTC; CDR3aa: CASSIQGGGSRNEQFF
d_gene: .; abundance: .; j_gene: TRBJ1-4; v_gene: TRBV4-3; CDR3nt: TGCGCCAGCAGCCAAGATGGGGTAAGGTTCGTAGAAGAAAAACTGTTTTTT; CDR3aa: CASSQDGVRFVEEKLFF
d_gene: .; abundance: .; j_gene: TRBJ2-3; v_gene: TRBV15; CDR3nt: TGTGCCACCAGCAGAGATACGGCGACAGATACGCAGTATTTT; CDR3aa: CATSRDTATDTQYF
d_gene: TRBD1; abundance: once; j_gene: TRBJ2-3; v_gene: TRBV29-1; CDR3nt: TGCAGCGTTGCCCAGCAGGGGGTAAGGACAGATACGCAGTATTTT; CDR3aa: CSVAQQGVRTDTQYF
d_gene: TRBD2; abundance: .; j_gene: TRBJ2-7; v_gene: TRBV9; CDR3nt: TGTGCCAGCAGCGTAGACCCTAGCGGGAGCCCTCTCCACGAGCAGTACTTC; CDR3aa: CASSVDPSGSPLHEQYF
d_gene: TRBD2; abundance: .; j_gene: TRBJ2-1; v_gene: TRBV7-2; CDR3nt: TGTGCCAGCAGCTCAGCGGGAGGGCCTTCCTACAATGAGCAGTTCTTC; CDR3aa: CASSSAGGPSYNEQFF
d_gene: .; abundance: .; j_gene: TRBJ1-1; v_gene: TRBV28; CDR3nt: TGTGCCAGCAGTAAAGGGACGTTGAACACTGAAGCTTTCTTT; CDR3aa: CASSKGTLNTEAFF
d_gene: .; abundance: .; j_gene: TRBJ1-2; v_gene: TRBV6-1; CDR3nt: TGTGCCAGCTTCTACCGTGGGGGGGGCGAGGGCTACACCTTC; CDR3aa: CASFYRGGGEGYTF
d_gene: TRBD2; abundance: .; j_gene: TRBJ2-7; v_gene: TRBV6-5; CDR3nt: TGTGCCAGCAGTTGGCGGCTAGCGGGAGACTACGAGCAGTACTTC; CDR3aa: CASSWRLAGDYEQYF
d_gene: .; abundance: .; j_gene: TRBJ1-1; v_gene: TRBV27; CDR3nt: TGTGCCAGCAGTTTACAGGGAAAGTACACTGAAGCTTTCTTT; CDR3aa: CASSLQGKYTEAFF
d_gene: TRBD2; abundance: .; j_gene: TRBJ2-7; v_gene: TRBV10-2; CDR3nt: TGCGCCAGCTTGACGACTAGCGGGAGATTAGACGAGCAGTACTTC; CDR3aa: CASLTTSGRLDEQYF
d_gene: .; abundance: .; j_gene: TRBJ1-5; v_gene: TRBV4-1; CDR3nt: TGCGCCAGCAGCAACCAGGCAGGGCTCGGTCAGCCCCAGCATTTT; CDR3aa: CASSNQAGLGQPQHF
d_gene: TRBD2; abundance: .; j_gene: TRBJ2-7; v_gene: TRBV29-1; CDR3nt: TGCAGCGTCGCCGGCGGGAGGACCTCCTACGAGCAGTACTTC; CDR3aa: CSVAGGRTSYEQYF
d_gene: .; abundance: .; j_gene: TRBJ2-7; v_gene: TRBV6-1; CDR3nt: TGTGCCAGCAGTGCATGGGCCAGAGACTACGAGCAGTACTTC; CDR3aa: CASSAWARDYEQYF
d_gene: TRBD1; abundance: .; j_gene: TRBJ2-7; v_gene: TRBV27; CDR3nt: TGTGCCAGCAGTTTTAGGTTAGGACAGGGACTCTACGAGCAGTACTTC; CDR3aa: CASSFRLGQGLYEQYF
d_gene: .; abundance: .; j_gene: TRBJ1-5; v_gene: TRBV28; CDR3nt: TGTGCCAGCAACCCGACGATGTGGGGCTATAGCAATCAGCCCCAGCATTTT; CDR3aa: CASNPTMWGYSNQPQHF
d_gene: TRBD2; abundance: .; j_gene: TRBJ2-7; v_gene: TRBV28; CDR3nt: TGTGCCAGCAGTTTCCCTCGGGCTAGCGGGAGGGCCTGGCAGTACTTC; CDR3aa: CASSFPRASGRAWQYF
d_gene: .; abundance: .; j_gene: TRBJ2-5; v_gene: TRBV7-3; CDR3nt: TGTGCCAGCAGGGCCCAGAACCAAGAGACCCAGTACTTC; CDR3aa: CASRAQNQETQYF
d_gene: TRBD2; abundance: .; j_gene: TRBJ2-3; v_gene: TRBV28; CDR3nt: TGTGCCAGCAGTTTCTCGACTAGCGGGAGCCGCACAGATACGCAGTATTTT; CDR3aa: CASSFSTSGSRTDTQYF
d_gene: TRBD2; abundance: .; j_gene: TRBJ2-7; v_gene: TRBV27; CDR3nt: TGTGCCAGTGGCGGCGGGAGAGGCTACGAGCAGTACTTC; CDR3aa: CASGGGRGYEQYF
d_gene: .; abundance: .; j_gene: TRBJ1-2; v_gene: TRBV5-6; CDR3nt: TGTGCCAGCAGCTTGGGTGGGAACGCCTATGGCTACACCTTC; CDR3aa: CASSLGGNAYGYTF
d_gene: .; abundance: once; j_gene: TRBJ1-2; v_gene: TRBV6-5; CDR3nt: TGTGCCAGCAGCACGACAGTAAACTATGGCTACACCTTC; CDR3aa: CASSTTVNYGYTF
d_gene: .; abundance: .; j_gene: TRBJ1-1; v_gene: TRBV28; CDR3nt: TGTGCCAGCAGGCCCGATCGTGGACAAACGAACACTGAAGCTTTCTTT; CDR3aa: CASRPDRGQTNTEAFF
d_gene: .; abundance: few; j_gene: TRBJ1-1; v_gene: TRBV19; CDR3nt: TGTGCCAGTATGCAAGCTTGGGGTGAAGCTTTCTTT; CDR3aa: CASMQAWGEAFF
d_gene: .; abundance: .; j_gene: TRBJ2-3; v_gene: TRBV27; CDR3nt: .; CDR3aa: CASSFGAGTGHTDTQYF
d_gene: TRBD1; abundance: .; j_gene: TRBJ2-1; v_gene: TRBV7-9; CDR3nt: TGTGCCAGCAGCTTAGCTCCGGGACAGAAGGTTTCTGGTCCGTTCTTC; CDR3aa: CASSLAPGQKVSGPFF
d_gene: .; abundance: .; j_gene: TRBJ2-7; v_gene: TRBV6-5; CDR3nt: TGTGCCAGCAGTCAATCAGAAATAAGCTCCTACGAGCAGTACTTC; CDR3aa: CASSQSEISSYEQYF
d_gene: .; abundance: .; j_gene: TRBJ2-7; v_gene: TRBV29-1; CDR3nt: TGCAGCGTTTTCGGAGGCAGGGAGATCTACGAGCAGTACTTC; CDR3aa: CSVFGGREIYEQYF
d_gene: .; abundance: few; j_gene: TRBJ1-1; v_gene: TRBV29-1; CDR3nt: TGCAGCGTTTCCACAGGGCTCCTCATGAACACTGAAGCTTTCTTT; CDR3aa: CSVSTGLLMNTEAFF
d_gene: .; abundance: .; j_gene: TRBJ1-1; v_gene: TRBV7-9; CDR3nt: TGTGCCAGCAGCTCCCGGGGGACTGAAGCTTTCTTT; CDR3aa: CASSSRGTEAFF
d_gene: .; abundance: .; j_gene: TRBJ2-7; v_gene: TRBV4-3; CDR3nt: TGCGCCAGCAGCCAAGAAGGTAGTGGGGTCTACGAGCAGTACTTC; CDR3aa: CASSQEGSGVYEQYF
d_gene: .; abundance: .; j_gene: TRBJ1-2; v_gene: TRBV15; CDR3nt: TGTGCCACCAGCAGAGATGTCGGGCCTGTTGGCTACACCTTC; CDR3aa: CATSRDVGPVGYTF
d_gene: .; abundance: .; j_gene: TRBJ1-4; v_gene: TRBV5-6; CDR3nt: TGTGCCAGCAGCTTGGGACCGACCCCACAAAAACTGTTTTTT; CDR3aa: CASSLGPTPQKLFF
d_gene: .; abundance: .; j_gene: TRBJ1-2; v_gene: TRBV2; CDR3nt: TGTGCCAACACCCCTGAAGCAGCTAACTATGGCTACACCTTC; CDR3aa: CANTPEAANYGYTF
d_gene: TRBD1; abundance: .; j_gene: TRBJ2-7; v_gene: TRBV6-5; CDR3nt: TGTGCCAGCGGGGCACAGGGGACCTACGAGCAGTACTTC; CDR3aa: CASGAQGTYEQYF
d_gene: TRBD2; abundance: .; j_gene: TRBJ2-3; v_gene: TRBV2; CDR3nt: TGTGCCAGCAGTGAAGCGAGGACTAGGACTGATACGCAGTATTTT; CDR3aa: CASSEARTRTDTQYF
d_gene: .; abundance: .; j_gene: TRBJ2-1; v_gene: TRBV29-1; CDR3nt: TGCAGCGTTGAGCTAGGGAATGTCAATGAGCAGTTCTTC; CDR3aa: CSVELGNVNEQFF
d_gene: TRBD1; abundance: .; j_gene: TRBJ2-5; v_gene: TRBV5-4; CDR3nt: TGTGCCAGCAGCTTCGGACAGGGCGAGGGGGAGACCCAGTACTTC; CDR3aa: CASSFGQGEGETQYF
d_gene: .; abundance: .; j_gene: TRBJ2-7; v_gene: TRBV7-6; CDR3nt: TGTGCCAGCAGCTTAGCAAGTGACGAGCAGTACTTC; CDR3aa: CASSLASDEQYF
d_gene: TRBD1; abundance: .; j_gene: TRBJ2-1; v_gene: TRBV19; CDR3nt: TGTGCCAGTAGTAGCGATCGGGACAGCTATGAGCAGTTCTTC; CDR3aa: CASSSDRDSYEQFF
d_gene: .; abundance: .; j_gene: TRBJ1-5; v_gene: TRBV28; CDR3nt: TGTGCCAGCGCGGAGGGGGGCAATCAGCCCCAGCATTTT; CDR3aa: CASAEGGNQPQHF
d_gene: TRBD1; abundance: .; j_gene: TRBJ2-7; v_gene: TRBV7-9; CDR3nt: TGTGCCAGCAGCCCCGGGACAGGTGCCGTACCTTCCTACGAGCAGTACTTC; CDR3aa: CASSPGTGAVPSYEQYF
d_gene: .; abundance: once; j_gene: TRBJ1-4; v_gene: TRBV7-9; CDR3nt: TGTGCCAGCAGCTTGGAATCAAGCGAAAAACTGTTTTTT; CDR3aa: CASSLESSEKLFF
d_gene: .; abundance: .; j_gene: TRBJ1-2; v_gene: TRBV6-1; CDR3nt: TGTGCCAGCAGTGAATTAGGATCGTCAGAGCGAGCTAACTATGGCTACACCTTC; CDR3aa: CASSELGSSERANYGYTF
d_gene: TRBD1; abundance: .; j_gene: TRBJ1-5; v_gene: TRBV28; CDR3nt: TGTGCCAGCAGTTCCCCCCGACAGGGAGGGTATAGCAATCAGCCCCAGCATTTT; CDR3aa: CASSSPRQGGYSNQPQHF
d_gene: .; abundance: .; j_gene: TRBJ1-2; v_gene: TRBV9; CDR3nt: TGTGCCAGCAGCGGCCCGGGACCACCCCTGGAGCGTTACACCTTC; CDR3aa: CASSGPGPPLERYTF
d_gene: .; abundance: .; j_gene: TRBJ1-5; v_gene: TRBV7-9; CDR3nt: TGTGCCAGCAGCTCGACCATGGACAGATTCCAGCCCCAGCATTTT; CDR3aa: CASSSTMDRFQPQHF
d_gene: .; abundance: .; j_gene: TRBJ1-2; v_gene: TRBV10-3; CDR3nt: TGTGCCATCAGTGAGTCCGTGGGCTATGGCTACACCTTC; CDR3aa: CAISESVGYGYTF
d_gene: .; abundance: .; j_gene: TRBJ2-7; v_gene: TRBV19; CDR3nt: TGTGCCAGCTCCCCAAAAACCACCTACGAGCAGTACTTC; CDR3aa: CASSPKTTYEQYF
d_gene: TRBD1; abundance: .; j_gene: TRBJ2-3; v_gene: TRBV7-8; CDR3nt: TGTGCCAGCAGCCGACCCGGGACAGGGGTTTCGGGCAGCACAGATACGCAGTATTTT; CDR3aa: CASSRPGTGVSGSTDTQYF
d_gene: .; abundance: .; j_gene: TRBJ2-7; v_gene: TRBV9; CDR3nt: TGTGCCAGCAGCGTAGGGGGCATAACCTACGAGCAGTACTTC; CDR3aa: CASSVGGITYEQYF
d_gene: TRBD1; abundance: .; j_gene: TRBJ1-1; v_gene: TRBV7-8; CDR3nt: TGTGCCAGCAGCTTAGGGAGTACAGGGGGAGGGAGGGCTTTCTTT; CDR3aa: CASSLGSTGGGRAFF
d_gene: .; abundance: .; j_gene: TRBJ2-5; v_gene: TRBV19; CDR3nt: TGTGCCAGTAGTATCAGGGAATTCAAGGAGACCCAGTACTTC; CDR3aa: CASSIREFKETQYF
d_gene: TRBD2; abundance: .; j_gene: TRBJ2-3; v_gene: TRBV29-1; CDR3nt: TGCAGCGTACCGGGACTAGAGACAGATACGCAGTATTTT; CDR3aa: CSVPGLETDTQYF
d_gene: .; abundance: few; j_gene: TRBJ2-3; v_gene: TRBV11-2; CDR3nt: TGTGCCAGCAGCTTCACAGATACGCAGTATTTT; CDR3aa: CASSFTDTQYF
d_gene: .; abundance: .; j_gene: TRBJ1-1; v_gene: TRBV5-6; CDR3nt: TGTGCCAGCAGCTATCATCTGGGAGAGAACACTGAAGCTTTCTTT; CDR3aa: CASSYHLGENTEAFF
d_gene: .; abundance: .; j_gene: TRBJ2-3; v_gene: TRBV5-4; CDR3nt: TGTGCCAGCAGCTTATCTGATACGCAGTATTTT; CDR3aa: CASSLSDTQYF